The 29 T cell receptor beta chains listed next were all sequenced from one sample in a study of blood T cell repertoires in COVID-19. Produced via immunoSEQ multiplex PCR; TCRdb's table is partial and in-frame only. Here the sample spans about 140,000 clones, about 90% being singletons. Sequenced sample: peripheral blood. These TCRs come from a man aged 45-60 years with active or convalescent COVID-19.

As DNA, the CDR3 is TGTGCCAGTAGTCCCGGGACAGAAAGGTCCTATGGCTACACCTTC. Translating it yields CASSPGTERSYGYTF. J is TRBJ1-2 and V is TRBV19, with TRBD1 identical over 7 bases. This CDR3 is built from 15 residues. With 5 bases clipped from V and 4 bases from J, the junction kept 10 bases outside the gene matches. Germline V gives CDR1 LNHDA, CDR2 SQIVND (reference sequence).

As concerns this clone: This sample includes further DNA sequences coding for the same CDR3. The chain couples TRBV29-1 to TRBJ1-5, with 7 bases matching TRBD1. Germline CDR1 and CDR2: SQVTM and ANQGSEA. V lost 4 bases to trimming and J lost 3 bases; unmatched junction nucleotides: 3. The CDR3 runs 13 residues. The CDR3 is CSVGDSLNQPQHF. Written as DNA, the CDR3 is TGCAGCGTTGGGGACAGCCTCAATCAGCCCCAGCATTTT.

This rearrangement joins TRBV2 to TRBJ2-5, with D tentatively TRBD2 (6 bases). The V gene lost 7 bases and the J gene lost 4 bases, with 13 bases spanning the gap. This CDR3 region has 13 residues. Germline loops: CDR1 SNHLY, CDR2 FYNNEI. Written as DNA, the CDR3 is TGTGCCAGCATACGGAGGGAAAGAGAGACCCAGTACTTC. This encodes CASIRRERETQYF.

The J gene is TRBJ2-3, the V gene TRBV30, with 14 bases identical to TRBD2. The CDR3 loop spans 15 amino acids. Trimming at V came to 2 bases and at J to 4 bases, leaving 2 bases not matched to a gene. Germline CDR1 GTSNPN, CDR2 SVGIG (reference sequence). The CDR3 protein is CAWSRTSGRSDTQYF. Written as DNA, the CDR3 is TGTGCCTGGAGTAGGACTAGCGGGAGGTCAGATACGCAGTATTTT.

The CDR3 sequence is CASKLAVSYEQYF. Written as DNA, the CDR3 is TGTGCCAGCAAATTAGCAGTCTCCTACGAGCAGTACTTC. The gene calls are TRBV28 and TRBJ2-7; D gene ambiguous. This CDR3 is 13 amino acids long. Germline CDR1 and CDR2: MDHEN and SYDVKM. V was cut by 7 bases and J by 0 bases, with 10 bases left in between. Using reference TRBV28 and TRBJ2-7 for the parts outside the CDR3, the full variable domain is DVKVTQSSRYLVKRTGEKVFLECVQDMDHENMFWYRQDPGLGLRLIYFSYDVKMKEKGDIPEGYSVSREKKERFSLILESASTNQTSMYLCASKLAVSYEQYFGPGTRLTVT.

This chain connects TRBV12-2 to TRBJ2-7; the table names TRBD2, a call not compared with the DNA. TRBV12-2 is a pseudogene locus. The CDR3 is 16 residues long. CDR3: CASRFSTSSHYDEQYF. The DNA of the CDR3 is TGTGCAAGTCGCTTTTCGACTAGCTCCCATTACGACGAGCAGTACTTC.

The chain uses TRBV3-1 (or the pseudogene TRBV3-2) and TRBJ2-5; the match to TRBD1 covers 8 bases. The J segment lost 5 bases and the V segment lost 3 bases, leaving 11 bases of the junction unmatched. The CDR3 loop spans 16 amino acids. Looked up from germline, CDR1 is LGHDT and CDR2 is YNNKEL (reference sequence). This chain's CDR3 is CASSHQKKTGAETQYF. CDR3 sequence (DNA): TGTGCCAGCAGCCACCAAAAAAAGACAGGGGCCGAGACCCAGTACTTC.

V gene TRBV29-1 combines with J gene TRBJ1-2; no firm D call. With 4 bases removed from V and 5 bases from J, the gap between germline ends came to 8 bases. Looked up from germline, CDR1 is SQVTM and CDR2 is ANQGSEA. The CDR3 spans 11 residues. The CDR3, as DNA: TGCAGCGTTGTCCCAGATTATGGCTACACCTTC. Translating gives CSVVPDYGYTF.

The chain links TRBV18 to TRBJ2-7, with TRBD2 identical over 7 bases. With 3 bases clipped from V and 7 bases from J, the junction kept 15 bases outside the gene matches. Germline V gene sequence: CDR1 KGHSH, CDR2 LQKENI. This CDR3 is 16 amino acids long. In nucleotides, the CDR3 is TGTGCCAGCTCACCCAAGCCGGGACTAACCCGTGGGGAGCAGTACTTC. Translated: CASSPKPGLTRGEQYF.

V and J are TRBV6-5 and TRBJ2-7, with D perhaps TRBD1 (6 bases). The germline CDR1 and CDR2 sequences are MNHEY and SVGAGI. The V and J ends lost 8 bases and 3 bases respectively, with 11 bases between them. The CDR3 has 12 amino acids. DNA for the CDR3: TGTGCCAGCCAGGGGAGTCTCTACGAGCAGTACTTC. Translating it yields CASQGSLYEQYF.

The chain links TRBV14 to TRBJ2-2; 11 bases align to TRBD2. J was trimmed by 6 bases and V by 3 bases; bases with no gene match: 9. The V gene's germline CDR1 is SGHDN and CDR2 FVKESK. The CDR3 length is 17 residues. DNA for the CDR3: TGTGCCAGCAGCCACCCCCGACTAGCGGGAAGGCCCGGGGAGCTGTTTTTT. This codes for CASSHPRLAGRPGELFF.

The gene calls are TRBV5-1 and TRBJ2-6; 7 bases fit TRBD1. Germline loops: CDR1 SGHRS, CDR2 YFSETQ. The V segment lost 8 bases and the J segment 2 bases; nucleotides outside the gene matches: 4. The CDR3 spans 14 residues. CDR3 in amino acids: CASLQGPGANVLTF. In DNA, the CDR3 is TGCGCCAGTCTACAGGGGCCTGGGGCCAACGTCCTGACTTTC. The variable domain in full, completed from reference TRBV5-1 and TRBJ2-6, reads KAGVTQTPRYLIKTRGQQVTLSCSPISGHRSVSWYQQTPGQGLQFLFEYFSETQRNKGNFPGRFSGRQFSNSRSEMNVSTLELGDSALYLCASLQGPGANVLTFGAGSRLTVL.

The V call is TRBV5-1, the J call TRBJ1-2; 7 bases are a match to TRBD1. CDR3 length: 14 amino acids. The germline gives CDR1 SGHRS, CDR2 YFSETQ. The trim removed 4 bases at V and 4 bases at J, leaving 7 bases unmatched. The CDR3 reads CASSPLDRRYGYTF. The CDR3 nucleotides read TGCGCCAGCAGCCCCCTGGACAGGCGCTATGGCTACACCTTC.

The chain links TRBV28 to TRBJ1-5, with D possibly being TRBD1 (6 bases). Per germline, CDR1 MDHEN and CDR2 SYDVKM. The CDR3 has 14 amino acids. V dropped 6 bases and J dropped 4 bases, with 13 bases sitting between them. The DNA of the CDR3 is TGTGCCAGCAGCCCAGGGGACCAAAATCAGCCCCAGCATTTT. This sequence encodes CASSPGDQNQPQHF.

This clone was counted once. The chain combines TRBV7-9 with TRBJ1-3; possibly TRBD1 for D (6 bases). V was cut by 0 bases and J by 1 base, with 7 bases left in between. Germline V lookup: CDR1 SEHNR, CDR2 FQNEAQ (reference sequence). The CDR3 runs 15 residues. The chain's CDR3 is CASSLAQGSGNTIYF. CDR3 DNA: TGTGCCAGCAGCTTAGCGCAGGGGTCTGGAAACACCATATATTTT.

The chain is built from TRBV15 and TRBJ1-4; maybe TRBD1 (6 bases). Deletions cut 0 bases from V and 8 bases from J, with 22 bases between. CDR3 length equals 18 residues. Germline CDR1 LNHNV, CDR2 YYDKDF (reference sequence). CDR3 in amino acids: CATSRDRVTGTRAEKLFF. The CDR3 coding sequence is TGTGCCACCAGCAGAGATAGGGTCACAGGGACAAGGGCGGAAAAACTGTTTTTT.

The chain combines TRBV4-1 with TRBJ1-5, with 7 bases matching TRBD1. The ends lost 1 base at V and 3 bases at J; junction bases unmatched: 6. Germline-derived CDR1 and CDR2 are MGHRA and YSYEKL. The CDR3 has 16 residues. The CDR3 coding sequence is TGCGCCAGCAGCCAAGTCAGGACAGGTCTCAATCAGCCCCAGCATTTT. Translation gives CASSQVRTGLNQPQHF.

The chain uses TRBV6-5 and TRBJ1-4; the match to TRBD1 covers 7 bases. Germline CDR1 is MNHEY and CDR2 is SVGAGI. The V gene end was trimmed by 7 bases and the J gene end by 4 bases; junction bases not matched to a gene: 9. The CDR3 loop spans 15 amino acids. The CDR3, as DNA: TGTGCCAGCACTTCGGGACAGCCTTATAATGAAAAACTGTTTTTT. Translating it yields CASTSGQPYNEKLFF.

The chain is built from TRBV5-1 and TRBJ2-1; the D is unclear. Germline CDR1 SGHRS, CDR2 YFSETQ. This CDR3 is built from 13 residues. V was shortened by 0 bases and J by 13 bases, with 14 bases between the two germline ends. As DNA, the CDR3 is TGCGCCAGCAGCTTGGAGGTTCAAGGCGGACAGTTCTTC. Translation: CASSLEVQGGQFF.

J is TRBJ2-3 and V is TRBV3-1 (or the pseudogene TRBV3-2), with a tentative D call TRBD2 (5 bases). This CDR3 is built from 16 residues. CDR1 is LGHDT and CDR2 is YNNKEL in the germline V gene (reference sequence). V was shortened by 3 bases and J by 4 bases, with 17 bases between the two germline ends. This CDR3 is CASSQVLADWADTQYF. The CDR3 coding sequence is TGTGCCAGCAGCCAGGTCCTAGCTGATTGGGCAGATACGCAGTATTTT.

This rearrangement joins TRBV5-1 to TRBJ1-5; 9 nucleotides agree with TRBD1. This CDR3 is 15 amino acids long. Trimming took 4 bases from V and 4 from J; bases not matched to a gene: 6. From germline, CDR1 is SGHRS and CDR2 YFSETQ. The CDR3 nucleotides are TGCGCCAGCAGCGCGACAGGGGGAACTAATCAGCCCCAGCATTTT. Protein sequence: CASSATGGTNQPQHF.

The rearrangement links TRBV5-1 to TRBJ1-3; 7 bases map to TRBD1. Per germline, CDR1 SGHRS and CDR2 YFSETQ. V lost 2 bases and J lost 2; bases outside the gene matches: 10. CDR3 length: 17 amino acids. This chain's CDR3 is CASSLFDRGGAGNTIYF. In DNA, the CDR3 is TGCGCCAGCAGCTTATTCGACCGAGGGGGCGCTGGAAACACCATATATTTT.

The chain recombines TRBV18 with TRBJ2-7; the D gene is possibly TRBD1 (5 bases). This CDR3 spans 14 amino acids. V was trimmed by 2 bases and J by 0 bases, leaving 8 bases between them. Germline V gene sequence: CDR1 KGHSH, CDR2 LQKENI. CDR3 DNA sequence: TGTGCCAGCTCACCAGGGGCTTACTCCTACGAGCAGTACTTC. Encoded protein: CASSPGAYSYEQYF. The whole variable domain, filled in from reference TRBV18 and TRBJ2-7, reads NAGVMQNPRHLVRRRGQEARLRCSPMKGHSHVYWYRQLPEEGLKFMVYLQKENIIDESGMPKERFSAEFPKEGPSILRIQQVVRGDSAAYFCASSPGAYSYEQYFGPGTRLTVT.

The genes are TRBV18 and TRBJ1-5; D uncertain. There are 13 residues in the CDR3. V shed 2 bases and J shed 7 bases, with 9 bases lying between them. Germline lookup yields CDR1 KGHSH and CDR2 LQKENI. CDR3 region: CASSPTPGQPQHF. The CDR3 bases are TGTGCCAGCTCACCAACTCCAGGACAGCCCCAGCATTTT.

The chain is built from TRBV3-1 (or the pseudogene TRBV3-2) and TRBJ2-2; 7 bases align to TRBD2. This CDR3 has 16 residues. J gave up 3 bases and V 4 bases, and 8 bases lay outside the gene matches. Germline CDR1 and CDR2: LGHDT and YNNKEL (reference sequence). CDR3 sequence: CASSLGAGVYTGELFF. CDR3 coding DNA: TGTGCCAGCAGCCTTGGGGCGGGAGTATACACCGGGGAGCTGTTTTTT.

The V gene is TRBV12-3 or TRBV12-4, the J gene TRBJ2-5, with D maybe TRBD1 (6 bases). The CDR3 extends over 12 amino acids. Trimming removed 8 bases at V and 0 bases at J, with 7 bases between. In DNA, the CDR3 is TGTGCCAGCGGACAGTACCAAGAGACCCAGTACTTC. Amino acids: CASGQYQETQYF.

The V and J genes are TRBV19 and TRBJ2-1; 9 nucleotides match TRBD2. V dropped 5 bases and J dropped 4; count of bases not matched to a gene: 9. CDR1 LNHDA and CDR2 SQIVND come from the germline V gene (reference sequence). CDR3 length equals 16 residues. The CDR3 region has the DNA TGTGCCAGTAGTGGGGCTAGCGGGATGCATTACAATGAGCAGTTCTTC. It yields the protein CASSGASGMHYNEQFF.

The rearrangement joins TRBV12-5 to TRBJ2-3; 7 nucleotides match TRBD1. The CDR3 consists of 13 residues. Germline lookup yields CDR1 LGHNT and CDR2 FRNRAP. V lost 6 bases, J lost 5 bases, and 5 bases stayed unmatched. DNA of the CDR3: TGTGCTAGTGGAAGGGGGCAGGAAGATACGCAGTATTTT. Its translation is CASGRGQEDTQYF.

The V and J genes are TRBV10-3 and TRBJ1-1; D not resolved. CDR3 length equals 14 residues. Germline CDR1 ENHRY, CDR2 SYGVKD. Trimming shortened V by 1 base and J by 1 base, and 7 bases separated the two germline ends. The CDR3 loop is CAISELKRNTEAFF. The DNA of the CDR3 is TGTGCCATCAGTGAGTTGAAGAGGAACACTGAAGCTTTCTTT.